This TCR beta chain is drawn from a study of blood T cell repertoires in COVID-19. Study details: PBMCs, B-cell-depleted T cells, or T cells provided the cDNA or gDNA that made up the material.

As processed by the authors: Cell counts per sample came from amplifying reference gene primers. Here immunoSEQ multiplex PCR was the method, and the copy in TCRdb shows in-frame clones only, minus some. That table furnishes V, J and clone size, whereas the DNA furnished D and trimming. The repertoire includes tens of thousands of clones, around 86% of them detected once, and about a sixth sits in the top ten. CDR3 length: 12 residues. Trimming removed 0 bases at V and 7 bases at J, with 6 bases between. From germline, CDR1 is SGHTA and CDR2 FQGNSA. Sequencing used peripheral blood. The genes are TRBV7-2 and TRBJ1-2, with D possibly matching TRBD1 (5 bases). The receptor comes from a man between 60 and 75 years old with active or convalescent COVID-19. CDR3 sequence (DNA): TGTGCCAGCAGCTTAGCAGGGGCTGGCTACACCTTC. Translated, it gives CASSLAGAGYTF.